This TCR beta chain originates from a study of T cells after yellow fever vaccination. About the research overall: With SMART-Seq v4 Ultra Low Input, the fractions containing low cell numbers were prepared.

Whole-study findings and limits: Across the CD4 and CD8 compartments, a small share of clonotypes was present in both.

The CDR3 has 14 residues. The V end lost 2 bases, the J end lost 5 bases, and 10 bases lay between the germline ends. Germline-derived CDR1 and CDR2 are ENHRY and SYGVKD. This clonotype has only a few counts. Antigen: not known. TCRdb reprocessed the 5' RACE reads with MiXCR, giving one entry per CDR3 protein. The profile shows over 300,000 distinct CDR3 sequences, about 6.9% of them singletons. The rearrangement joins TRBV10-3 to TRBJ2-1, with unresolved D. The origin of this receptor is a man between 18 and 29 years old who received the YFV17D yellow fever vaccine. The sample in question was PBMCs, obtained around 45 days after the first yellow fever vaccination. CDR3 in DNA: TGTGCCATCAGTGAGACCTTCGACGACAATGAGCAGTTCTTC. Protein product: CAISETFDDNEQFF.